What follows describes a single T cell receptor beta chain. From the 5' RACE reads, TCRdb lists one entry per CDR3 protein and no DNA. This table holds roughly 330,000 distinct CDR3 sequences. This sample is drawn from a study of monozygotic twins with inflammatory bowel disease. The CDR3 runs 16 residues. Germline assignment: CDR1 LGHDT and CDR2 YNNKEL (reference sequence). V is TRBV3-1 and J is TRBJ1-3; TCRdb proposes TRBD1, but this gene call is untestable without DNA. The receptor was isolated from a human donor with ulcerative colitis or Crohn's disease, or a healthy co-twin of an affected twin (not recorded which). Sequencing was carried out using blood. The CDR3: CASSQEGGRRGNTIYF.